A selection of T cell receptor beta chains follows, all from one sample in a study of type 1 regulatory T cells. TCRdb reprocessed the reads via MiXCR and lists one record per CDR3 protein. The data contain roughly 40,000 distinct CDR3 sequences, more than 10% of them singletons. For these TCRs, the target antigens are not known. Sequenced material: cultured non-Tr1 T cells, either the whole culture or a sorted T cell fraction (not recorded which). All receptors derive from a human donor in good health. The CDR3 runs from the conserved cysteine through the conserved F or W.

j_call | v_call | cdr3_aa
TRBJ2-3 | TRBV9 | CASSPRTWGDTQYF
TRBJ1-1 | TRBV20-1 | CSALPGKTEAFF
TRBJ1-5 | TRBV19 | CASSIDPAGGIPQHF
TRBJ2-7 | TRBV5-1 | CASSLGGTNSYEQYF
TRBJ2-5 | TRBV5-5 | CASSSLDGKETQYF
TRBJ1-2 | TRBV20-1 | CSAYGQGQDGYTF
TRBJ2-1 | TRBV3-1 | CASSPSDGASSYNEQFF
TRBJ2-5 | TRBV7-8 | CASSLAGPTAQETQYF
TRBJ2-7 | TRBV7-3 | CASSPWDREDEQYF
TRBJ2-1 | TRBV5-1 | CASCKAPQTYNEQFF
TRBJ2-1 | TRBV4-1 | CASSQDAGRFSEQFF
TRBJ1-5 | TRBV6-6 | CASSAGTGGQPQHF
TRBJ2-5 | TRBV7-2 | CASSSRLRAGVIETQYF
TRBJ2-3 | TRBV20-1 | CSADPGLGTDTQYF
TRBJ2-7 | TRBV6-5 | CASSSTSGIYEQYF
TRBJ2-1 | TRBV5-4 | CASSPPGGLDPNEQFF